The source of this TCR beta chain is a study of OX40 agonist ivuxolimab in advanced cancers. Study overall: Partial responses were seen in three patients, one with hepatocellular carcinoma and two with cutaneous melanoma. Findings and caveats of the study: In the 0.1-3.0 mg/kg groups, partial responders showed among the lowest expansion.

TCRdb keeps only in-frame clones here, not all; method: immunoSEQ multiplex PCR. Of around 70,000 clones in the sample, over 80% were seen once. It was autoimmune disease history or systemic immunosuppression that excluded patients. The CDR3 runs to 13 residues. Germline loops: CDR1 SEHNR, CDR2 FQNEAQ (reference sequence). The V end was cut by 5 bases, the J end by 4 bases, with 11 bases between. About this clone itself: Its cognate antigen is unknown.

The source is an adult with an advanced solid tumor such as melanoma, head and neck, liver or kidney cancer. The rearrangement joins TRBV7-9 to TRBJ1-2, with a possible D match to TRBD1 (6 bases). Here the sequenced sample was CD4+ or CD8+ T cells sorted from blood, taken in a trial of the OX40 agonist ivuxolimab. The CDR3 nucleotides are TGTGCCAGCAGCGCAAACAGGGCCTATGGCTACACCTTC. Translated: CASSANRAYGYTF.